The present T cell receptor beta chain was sequenced within a study of T cells generated in artificial thymic organoids. Non-mobilized peripheral blood came from healthy adult donors. Bead-based magnetic selection enriched CD8+ T cells. These are blood naive CD8 T cells, sorted CD3+TCRalphabeta+CD8+CD45RO-CCR7+. Reverse primers in the TRAC or TRBC constant regions drove separate semi-nested PCRs for TCRalpha and TCRbeta. Each CDR3 protein is one row after TCRdb ran MiXCR on the 5' RACE reads. Here the sample spans about 6,000 distinct CDR3 sequences, about 32% being singletons. The CDR3 has 15 amino acids. The germline V and J ends were trimmed by 2 bases and 1 base, with 14 bases remaining between them. Germline V gene sequence: CDR1 DFQATT, CDR2 SNEGSKA (reference sequence).

This sequence was found in a human donor who gave cord blood stem cells for thymic organoid culture, a cardiac surgery patient who gave postnatal thymus, or a blood donor (not recorded which). The chain couples TRBV20-1 to TRBJ2-5; D possibly matches TRBD1 or TRBD2 (6 bases each). Sequenced material: naive CD8+ T cells from blood. Subset in this sample: CD3+TCRalphabeta+CD8SP T cells; for blood, CD45RO-CCR7+ naive CD8+ T cells. The CDR3: CSARPLWGAQETQYF. In nucleotides, the CDR3 is TGCAGTGCTAGACCGTTATGGGGGGCCCAAGAGACCCAGTACTTC.